Listed here are 29 T cell receptor beta chains from one sample, sequenced in a study of a mutant IDH1 vaccine in newly diagnosed glioma. The data were produced by immunoSEQ multiplex PCR, yet TCRdb's version contains in-frame clones alone and is incomplete. The table records roughly 28,000 clones, roughly 90% of them present only once. Regarding time point: week 5, during vaccination. With topical imiquimod, each dose of the vaccine consisted of 300 ug of mutant IDH1 20-mer peptide. These TCRs' antigens remain unknown. The sample in question was PBMCs, obtained from a glioma patient whose treatment included an IDH1 peptide vaccine. All receptors derive from a man younger than 30 with glioma.

The rearrangement links TRBV2 to TRBJ2-3; TRBD2 aligns across 10 bases. This CDR3 spans 15 amino acids. Trimming removed 7 bases from V and 2 bases from J; junction bases left unmatched: 6. Looked up from germline, CDR1 is SNHLY and CDR2 is FYNNEI. CDR3 loop: CASTWTSGVTDTQYF. For the CDR3, the DNA is TGTGCCAGCACCTGGACTAGCGGAGTCACAGATACGCAGTATTTT.

This chain joins TRBV5-4 and TRBJ2-7; 9 bases agree with TRBD1. The CDR3 is 15 residues long. V gave up 3 bases and J gave up 4 bases; unmatched junction bases: 8. The germline V gene encodes CDR1 SGHNT and CDR2 YYREEE (reference sequence). The CDR3 reads CASSYPGQGPYEQYF. The CDR3 DNA reads as TGTGCCAGCAGCTACCCGGGACAGGGCCCTTACGAGCAGTACTTC.

The chain has TRBV5-1 and TRBJ2-5; no reliable D call. Trimming shortened V by 4 bases and J by 1 base, and 14 bases separated the two germline ends. CDR3 length equals 15 residues. CDR1 SGHRS and CDR2 YFSETQ come from the germline V gene. Here the CDR3 DNA reads TGCGCCAGCAGCCCAACGGGCCGGAGCCAAGAGACCCAGTACTTC. Translated, it gives CASSPTGRSQETQYF.

The rearrangement joins TRBV5-1 to TRBJ1-1, with D unclear. V was cut by 4 bases and J by 5 bases, with 18 bases left in between. Germline CDR1 is SGHRS and CDR2 is YFSETQ. This CDR3 comprises 15 residues. CDR3 sequence (DNA): TGCGCCAGCAGCCTCTCGGGGAGGGTAGAGACTGAAGCTTTCTTT. Residues: CASSLSGRVETEAFF.

A few counts support this clone. The chain recombines TRBV6-6 with TRBJ2-5, with D perhaps being TRBD1 or TRBD2 (5 bases each). This CDR3 has 14 residues. Germline V lookup: CDR1 MNHNY, CDR2 SVGAGI (reference sequence). Trimming pared 2 bases from V and 5 bases from J, leaving 12 bases between. DNA for the CDR3: TGTGCCAGCAGTTACAGGGGAGAGGTTGAGACCCAGTACTTC. The encoded protein is CASSYRGEVETQYF.

This rearrangement joins TRBV5-1 to TRBJ2-7; the match to TRBD2 covers 12 bases. The CDR3 is 14 residues long. The trim removed 0 bases at V and 6 bases at J, leaving 1 base unmatched. Germline CDR1 SGHRS, CDR2 YFSETQ. The CDR3 DNA reads as TGCGCCAGCAGCTTGGAGACTAGCGGGGGCGAGCAGTACTTC. It is translated as CASSLETSGGEQYF.

This chain connects TRBV4-2 to TRBJ2-5, with TRBD1 identical over 7 bases. V trimming: 0 bases; J trimming: 2 bases; junction bases outside the gene matches: 3. CDR3 length: 15 residues. CDR1 and CDR2 from the germline V gene are LGHNA and YNFKEQ. As DNA, the CDR3 is TGTGCCAGCAGCCAAGATCCGGACAGGCAAGAGACCCAGTACTTC. Amino acids: CASSQDPDRQETQYF.

The chain carries TRBV6-5 and TRBJ2-1; D remains unclear. This CDR3 has 16 amino acids. Between the trimmed V and J ends, which lost 2 bases and 0 bases, there was a span of 11 bases. CDR1 is MNHEY, CDR2 SVGAGI, per germline. The CDR3 loop reads CASSYLRASSYNEQFF. The CDR3 region has the DNA TGTGCCAGCAGTTACCTCAGAGCGAGCTCCTACAATGAGCAGTTCTTC.

The genes are TRBV30 and TRBJ1-5; maybe TRBD1 (5 bases). Per the germline V gene, CDR1 is GTSNPN and CDR2 is SVGIG (reference sequence). The CDR3 totals 18 residues. Trimming removed 0 bases at V and 2 bases at J, with 20 bases between. CDR3 protein: CAWSVGFGIGGGNQPQHF. DNA of the CDR3: TGTGCCTGGAGTGTAGGGTTTGGAATTGGGGGGGGCAATCAGCCCCAGCATTTT.

The chain combines TRBV5-6 with TRBJ2-3, with 10 bases matching TRBD2. The trim removed 2 bases at V and 2 bases at J, leaving 14 bases unmatched. This CDR3 comprises 19 residues. CDR1 is SGHDT and CDR2 is YYEEEE in the germline V gene. In DNA, the CDR3 is TGTGCCAGCAGCTTAACTTTCCAGCGGGAGGGCCGTGACACAGATACGCAGTATTTT. This codes for CASSLTFQREGRDTDTQYF. The full variable domain, rest sourced from reference TRBV5-6 and TRBJ2-3, is DAGVTQSPTHLIKTRGQQVTLRCSPKSGHDTVSWYQQALGQGPQFIFQYYEEEERQRGNFPDRFSGHQFPNYSSELNVNALLLGDSALYLCASSLTFQREGRDTDTQYFGPGTRLTVL.

This clone has only one observation. The chain combines TRBV4-2 with TRBJ1-4; a possible D gene is TRBD1 (5 bases). CDR3 length: 15 amino acids. CDR1 is LGHNA and CDR2 is YNFKEQ in the germline V gene. V lost 2 bases, J lost 3 bases, and 10 bases lay in between. The CDR3 DNA reads TGTGCCAGCAGCCAATGGGGCATGGCTAATGAAAAACTGTTTTTT. This codes for CASSQWGMANEKLFF.

The chain is built from TRBV4-2 and TRBJ2-2; D is unresolved. Germline values: CDR1 LGHNA, CDR2 YNFKEQ. The CDR3 loop spans 12 amino acids. Trimming left V 0 bases short and J 5 bases short, with 1 base between. CDR3 coding DNA: TGTGCCAGCAGCCAAGAGACCGGGGAGCTGTTTTTT. Its protein product is CASSQETGELFF.

The gene calls are TRBV28 and TRBJ2-3; no clear D gene. CDR1 and CDR2 (germline): MDHEN, SYDVKM. This CDR3 is built from 14 residues. V shed 5 bases and J shed 1 base, with 10 bases lying between them. In DNA, the CDR3 is TGTGCCAGCAGTCTCGGATACCGCACAGATACGCAGTATTTT. It codes for CASSLGYRTDTQYF.

The CDR3 DNA sequence: TGTGCCAGTAGAGCGGCTCGGGACGGCTCCAATCAGCCCCAGCATTTT. Amino acids: CASRAARDGSNQPQHF. The chain joins TRBV19 to TRBJ1-5, with D possibly being TRBD1 (5 bases). Trimming cost V 6 bases and J 3 bases, with 18 bases left between them. Germline-derived CDR1 and CDR2 are LNHDA and SQIVND (reference sequence). The CDR3 sequence is 16 residues long. The full variable domain, its missing parts supplied by reference TRBV19 and TRBJ1-5, is DGGITQSPKYLFRKEGQNVTLSCEQNLNHDAMYWYRQDPGQGLRLIYYSQIVNDFQKGDIAEGYSVSREKKESFPLTVTSAQKNPTAFYLCASRAARDGSNQPQHFGDGTRLSIL.

This chain uses TRBV4-3 with TRBJ2-3, with 12 bases aligning to TRBD1. This CDR3 contains 15 residues. The junction had 2 bases not matched to a gene; V was cut back by 2 bases and J by 5 bases. Germline-derived CDR1 and CDR2 are LGHNA and YSLEER. CDR3 coding DNA: TGCGCCAGCAGCCAATGGGACAGGGGGCTAGATACGCAGTATTTT. Encoded protein: CASSQWDRGLDTQYF.

This chain links TRBV30 with TRBJ1-5, with D unclear. V was clipped by 5 bases and J by 5 bases, with 13 bases between them. This CDR3 region has 13 residues. CDR1 and CDR2 from the germline V gene are GTSNPN and SVGIG (reference sequence). The CDR3 nucleotides read TGTGCCTGGCAGGAGGCAGTGTATCAGCCCCAGCATTTT. This sequence encodes CAWQEAVYQPQHF. The full variable domain, rest sourced from reference TRBV30 and TRBJ1-5, is SQTIHQWPATLVQPVGSPLSLECTVEGTSNPNLYWYRQAAGRGLQLLFYSVGIGQISSEVPQNLSASRPQDRQFILSSKKLLLSDSGFYLCAWQEAVYQPQHFGDGTRLSIL.

The genes are TRBV30 and TRBJ2-5; D gene ambiguous. V gave up 3 bases and J gave up 5 bases, with 13 bases separating them. CDR3 length equals 13 residues. Germline CDR1 is GTSNPN and CDR2 is SVGIG (reference sequence). The chain's CDR3 is CAWRAPGVETQYF. CDR3 coding DNA: TGTGCCTGGAGGGCCCCCGGCGTCGAGACCCAGTACTTC. The whole variable domain, filled in from reference TRBV30 and TRBJ2-5, reads SQTIHQWPATLVQPVGSPLSLECTVEGTSNPNLYWYRQAAGRGLQLLFYSVGIGQISSEVPQNLSASRPQDRQFILSSKKLLLSDSGFYLCAWRAPGVETQYFGPGTRLLVL.

The chain uses TRBV9 and TRBJ1-5; no definite D call. Trimming removed 0 bases from V and 0 bases from J, with 7 bases in between. Germline V gene data show CDR1 as SGDLS and CDR2 as YYNGEE. The CDR3 covers 15 residues. The CDR3 reads CASSVGGNSNQPQHF. The CDR3 DNA sequence: TGTGCCAGCAGCGTAGGGGGTAATAGCAATCAGCCCCAGCATTTT.

This sequence joins TRBV7-2 and TRBJ2-3, with TRBD2 identical over 9 bases. Germline CDR1 SGHTA, CDR2 FQGNSA. The length of the CDR3 is 16 residues. The trim removed 1 base at V and 0 bases at J, leaving 2 bases unmatched. CDR3 amino acids: CASSLVTSGSTDTQYF. DNA for the CDR3: TGTGCCAGCAGCTTAGTTACTAGCGGGAGCACAGATACGCAGTATTTT.

J is TRBJ2-1 and V is TRBV2, with D hard to call. V lost 7 bases and J 0 bases, leaving 19 bases between the germline ends. This CDR3 comprises 17 residues. Germline V lookup: CDR1 SNHLY, CDR2 FYNNEI. The CDR3 nucleotides are TGTGCCAGCAAAGGATTTGGCCCAGAGAGCTCCTACAATGAGCAGTTCTTC. As protein: CASKGFGPESSYNEQFF.

The gene calls are TRBV15 and TRBJ2-2; TRBD1 matches at 8 bases. The CDR3 length is 20 residues. Germline CDR1 is LNHNV and CDR2 is YYDKDF (reference sequence). The V and J ends lost 4 bases and 4 bases, in that order; junction bases with no gene match: 20. In DNA form, the CDR3 reads TGTGCCACCAGCACAGACACCGGGACAGGTAATCCGAGAAGCACCGGGGAGCTGTTTTTT. This encodes CATSTDTGTGNPRSTGELFF.

The J gene is TRBJ2-2, the V gene TRBV30; D is unresolved. Trimming took off 0 bases at V and 4 bases at J, with 15 bases between the two ends. The CDR3 runs 16 residues. CDR1 is GTSNPN, CDR2 SVGIG, per germline (reference sequence). In DNA, the CDR3 is TGTGCCTGGAGTGTGGCACGAACTTCCGCCACCGGGGAGCTGTTTTTT. Its translation is CAWSVARTSATGELFF.

This chain links TRBV7-8 with TRBJ1-1; 7 bases line up with TRBD1. CDR1 and CDR2 from the germline V gene are SGHVS and FQNEAQ. The CDR3 runs to 15 residues. The trim removed 4 bases at V and 2 bases at J, leaving 7 bases unmatched. The DNA for the CDR3 is TGTGCCAGCAGCTGGACCGACAGGGCCAACACTGAAGCTTTCTTT. It encodes CASSWTDRANTEAFF.

This sequence joins TRBV5-1 and TRBJ2-3; 8 bases are shared with TRBD2. The CDR3 has 17 residues. V shed 1 base and J 1 base; nucleotides not matched to a gene: 8. Germline-derived CDR1 and CDR2 are SGHRS and YFSETQ. The CDR3 nucleotides read TGCGCCAGCAGCTTGTTCGGGGGGGCGGCCGGCACAGATACGCAGTATTTT. Its protein is CASSLFGGAAGTDTQYF.

In DNA, the CDR3 is TGTGCCAGCAGCCAACCCGGGACTAGCGGAGGGGGGGAGCAGTACTTC. It specifies CASSQPGTSGGGEQYF. The chain combines TRBV4-2 with TRBJ2-7; 11 nucleotides align to TRBD2. Trimming at V came to 2 bases and at J to 7 bases, leaving 10 bases not matched to a gene. The CDR3 has 16 residues. CDR1 and CDR2 (germline): LGHNA, YNFKEQ.

This rearrangement joins TRBV27 to TRBJ1-1, with D possibly being TRBD1 (5 bases). CDR1 is MNHEY, CDR2 SMNVEV, per germline (reference sequence). The ends were cut back, 5 bases at V and 1 base at J, with 8 bases in the middle. This CDR3 is built from 13 residues. In DNA form, the CDR3 reads TGTGCCAGCAGTAAGACAGAGAACACTGAAGCTTTCTTT. Translated, it gives CASSKTENTEAFF.

The V gene is TRBV29-1, the J gene TRBJ1-4; TRBD1 aligns across 7 bases. After removal of 4 bases from V and 16 bases from J, the junction contained 12 bases not matched to a gene. CDR3 size: 12 residues. Germline V gene data show CDR1 as SQVTM and CDR2 as ANQGSEA. The CDR3 sequence: CSVARGGQNRFF. The CDR3 DNA sequence: TGCAGCGTTGCCCGGGGGGGACAGAACAGGTTTTTT.

This chain uses TRBV30 with TRBJ2-2; D is perhaps TRBD2 (6 bases). The CDR3 has 14 residues. The V end was cut by 1 base, the J end by 7 bases, with 13 bases between. The germline V gene has CDR1 GTSNPN and CDR2 SVGIG (reference sequence). The CDR3 coding sequence is TGTGCCTGGAGTGATGGGGGGAATATCGGGGAGCTGTTTTTT. It translates to CAWSDGGNIGELFF.

The rearrangement links TRBV7-9 to TRBJ1-5, with a weak D call TRBD1 (5 bases). The CDR3 is 16 amino acids. The germline CDR1 and CDR2 sequences are SEHNR and FQNEAQ (reference sequence). V lost 11 bases, J lost 0 bases, and 20 bases lay in between. CDR3 region: CAVGTVGTYSNQPQHF. CDR3 DNA sequence: TGTGCCGTCGGGACGGTCGGCACCTATAGCAATCAGCCCCAGCATTTT.